Listed here are 25 T cell receptor beta chains from one sample, sequenced in a study of PD-L1 blockade in urothelial cancer. Using immunoSEQ multiplex PCR, the repertoire was profiled, and TCRdb retains in-frame clones only, with some absent. This table holds about 130,000 clones, roughly 82% found once. Indicated time point: peripheral blood 6 weeks after treatment start. Source: PBMCs, taken around atezolizumab (anti-PD-L1) treatment. These receptors were taken from a man aged 50 to 60 with urothelial cancer.

This chain links TRBV5-1 with TRBJ2-7; a possible D gene is TRBD1 (5 bases). Germline V CDR1 and CDR2: SGHRS, YFSETQ. Trimming took off 5 bases at V and 2 bases at J, with 11 bases between the two ends. This CDR3 spans 13 amino acids. CDR3 DNA sequence: TGCGCCAGCAGTCGGCAGGGTCCCTACGAGCAGTACTTC. This encodes CASSRQGPYEQYF.

This clone was observed a single time. At one boundary the junction diverges from the germline segment, which might be a read error. The V call is TRBV28, the J call TRBJ2-1; D is perhaps TRBD2 (6 bases). The CDR3 contains 13 residues. Germline V lookup: CDR1 MDHEN, CDR2 SYDVKM. CDR3 in amino acids: CASSTEGRAGSVF. The CDR3 DNA sequence: TGTGCCAGCAGTACCGAGGGGCGAGCGGGTAGCGTCTTC.

The gene calls are TRBV19 and TRBJ1-1; D gene uncertain. Trimming shortened V by 5 bases and J by 5 bases, and 12 bases separated the two germline ends. The CDR3 contains 13 residues. Per germline, CDR1 LNHDA and CDR2 SQIVND (reference sequence). The CDR3 DNA reads as TGTGCCAGTAGTGCCTGGGGAGGAACTGAAGCTTTCTTT. Protein sequence: CASSAWGGTEAFF.

The rearrangement uses TRBV28 and TRBJ1-4; D gene unclear. V was trimmed by 6 bases and J by 3 bases, leaving 8 bases between them. CDR3 length: 13 amino acids. Germline-derived CDR1 and CDR2 are MDHEN and SYDVKM. The CDR3 nucleotides are TGTGCCAGCAGCGTGAGGGCTAATGAAAAACTGTTTTTT. The encoded protein is CASSVRANEKLFF.

The chain links TRBV7-2 to TRBJ2-7; 11 nucleotides align to TRBD2. This CDR3 comprises 17 residues. In germline, CDR1 is SGHTA, CDR2 FQGNSA. The trim removed 6 bases at V and 4 bases at J, leaving 14 bases unmatched. The CDR3 coding sequence is TGTGCCAGCAGTCCGAGGACTAGCGGGTCTCGAGGGTACGAGCAGTACTTC. Its translation is CASSPRTSGSRGYEQYF.

The chain uses TRBV11-3 and TRBJ2-7; D might be TRBD2 (6 bases). The CDR3 has 15 residues. The germline CDR1 and CDR2 sequences are SGHNT and YENEEA. Trimming took 3 bases from V and 2 from J, leaving 14 bases between them. CDR3 loop: CASSFFTSFTYEQYF. The CDR3, as DNA: TGTGCCAGCAGCTTTTTTACTAGCTTCACCTACGAGCAGTACTTC.

V gene TRBV7-3 combines with J gene TRBJ2-2; 14 bases are shared with TRBD2. The V gene's germline CDR1 is SGHTA and CDR2 FQGTGA. The trim removed 1 base at V and 4 bases at J, leaving 5 bases unmatched. This CDR3 is built from 18 residues. CDR3 bases: TGTGCCAGCAGCTTAATAGGGACTAGCGGGAGTGTCACCGGGGAGCTGTTTTTT. This encodes CASSLIGTSGSVTGELFF.

The chain has TRBV9 and TRBJ2-7, with TRBD2 identical over 8 bases. V was pared by 0 bases and J by 1 base, with 6 bases of the junction left unmatched. The CDR3 is made up of 16 amino acids. The germline gives CDR1 SGDLS, CDR2 YYNGEE. This CDR3 reads CASSVEGSGSSYEQYF. DNA for the CDR3: TGTGCCAGCAGCGTAGAGGGAAGCGGGAGTTCCTACGAGCAGTACTTC.

The chain carries TRBV7-2 and TRBJ1-1; 8 bases match TRBD1. Germline lookup yields CDR1 SGHTA and CDR2 FQGNSA. CDR3 size: 12 residues. V shed 5 bases and J 11 bases; nucleotides not matched to a gene: 7. The CDR3 DNA is TGTGCCAGCAGCATACAGGGGGGGCAGGCTTTCTTT. This codes for CASSIQGGQAFF.

The V call is TRBV9, the J call TRBJ2-1; tentatively, D is TRBD2 (6 bases). Trimming pared 1 base from V and 0 bases from J, leaving 11 bases between. CDR3 size: 16 residues. Germline loops: CDR1 SGDLS, CDR2 YYNGEE. The CDR3 region is CASSVTSLDSYNEQFF. CDR3 bases: TGTGCCAGCAGCGTAACTAGCTTAGACTCCTACAATGAGCAGTTCTTC.

This rearrangement joins TRBV6-1 to TRBJ1-1; D is unclear. This CDR3 comprises 13 residues. Trimming took 11 bases from V and 0 from J, leaving 13 bases between them. Germline assignment: CDR1 MNHNS and CDR2 SASEGT. CDR3 nucleotide sequence: TGTGCCTTACGGGGAGAAATGAACACTGAAGCTTTCTTT. Its translation: CALRGEMNTEAFF.

The sample holds one count of this clone. The chain has TRBV18 and TRBJ2-7, with D tentatively TRBD1 (5 bases). Germline V CDR1 and CDR2: KGHSH, LQKENI. V was clipped by 5 bases and J by 2 bases, with 13 bases between them. The CDR3 is 14 residues long. The CDR3 DNA reads TGTGCCAGCTCAACTGACAGAACCCCCTACGAGCAGTACTTC. This encodes CASSTDRTPYEQYF.

The rearrangement joins TRBV9 to TRBJ1-3; no clear D. Germline V CDR1 and CDR2: SGDLS, YYNGEE. Trimming removed 2 bases from V and 0 bases from J, with 18 bases in between. The CDR3 consists of 18 residues. CDR3 sequence: CASSVGVAQASSGNTIYF. CDR3 nucleotides: TGTGCCAGCAGCGTCGGGGTGGCCCAAGCCTCCTCTGGAAACACCATATATTTT.

V gene TRBV5-4 combines with J gene TRBJ1-5, with 9 bases that match TRBD1. Looked up from germline, CDR1 is SGHNT and CDR2 is YYREEE (reference sequence). The CDR3 totals 15 residues. The V and J ends lost 4 bases and 6 bases, in that order; junction bases with no gene match: 8. The CDR3 DNA is TGTGCCAGCAGCAGCGGGACAGGGATGGGTCAGCCCCAGCATTTT. Amino acid sequence: CASSSGTGMGQPQHF. The variable domain in full, completed from reference TRBV5-4 and TRBJ1-5, reads ETGVTQSPTHLIKTRGQQVTLRCSSQSGHNTVSWYQQALGQGPQFIFQYYREEENGRGNFPPRFSGLQFPNYSSELNVNALELDDSALYLCASSSGTGMGQPQHFGDGTRLSIL.

This clone was seen once. This chain uses TRBV19 with TRBJ1-6; 8 nucleotides match TRBD1. The CDR3 has 16 residues. V shed 0 bases and J 10 bases; nucleotides not matched to a gene: 8. The germline CDR1 and CDR2 sequences are LNHDA and SQIVND (reference sequence). This CDR3 reads CASSIDGDRGQSPLHF. DNA for the CDR3: TGTGCCAGTAGTATAGATGGAGACAGGGGACAGTCACCCCTCCACTTT.

This chain connects TRBV18 to TRBJ2-7; 8 nucleotides align to TRBD2. The V and J ends lost 0 bases and 0 bases, in that order; junction bases with no gene match: 1. CDR3 size: 15 residues. Germline V gene data show CDR1 as KGHSH and CDR2 as LQKENI. CDR3 protein: CASSPPSGNSYEQYF. CDR3 in DNA: TGTGCCAGCTCACCACCTAGCGGGAACTCCTACGAGCAGTACTTC.

V is TRBV30 and J is TRBJ2-7; 9 positions agree with TRBD2. Germline V gene data show CDR1 as GTSNPN and CDR2 as SVGIG (reference sequence). The CDR3 has 14 residues. The J segment lost 6 bases and the V segment lost 4 bases, leaving 10 bases of the junction unmatched. The CDR3 sequence: CAWTIAGARGEQYF. The CDR3 DNA sequence: TGTGCCTGGACCATAGCGGGGGCCAGAGGCGAGCAGTACTTC.

The chain employs TRBV19 and TRBJ1-5, with D possibly matching TRBD1 (5 bases). CDR3 length: 17 residues. Trimming shortened V by 2 bases and J by 0 bases, and 14 bases separated the two germline ends. Germline-derived CDR1 and CDR2 are LNHDA and SQIVND (reference sequence). CDR3 nucleotide sequence: TGTGCCAGTAGTATACCGCCCCAGGGATATAGCAATCAGCCCCAGCATTTT. Translation gives CASSIPPQGYSNQPQHF.

The J gene is TRBJ1-4, the V gene TRBV15, with D possibly matching TRBD1 (5 bases). Deletions cut 3 bases from V and 6 bases from J, with 11 bases between. Germline V CDR1 and CDR2: LNHNV, YYDKDF (reference sequence). The CDR3 is 14 residues long. DNA of the CDR3: TGTGCCACCAGCAGTGGAGGGGCTCATGAAAAACTGTTTTTT. Translating gives CATSSGGAHEKLFF.

The chain carries TRBV2 and TRBJ2-7; TRBD1 matches at 10 bases. V shed 6 bases and J 2 bases; nucleotides not matched to a gene: 7. The CDR3 contains 15 residues. Germline CDR1 and CDR2: SNHLY and FYNNEI. CDR3 sequence (DNA): TGTGCCAGCAGCGCACCGGGACAGGGGACCTACGAGCAGTACTTC. As protein: CASSAPGQGTYEQYF.

The chain links TRBV5-6 to TRBJ1-6, with a possible D match to TRBD1 (5 bases). Trimming took 4 bases from V and 7 from J, leaving 12 bases between them. Germline CDR1 SGHDT, CDR2 YYEEEE. The CDR3 is 14 residues long. The CDR3 region is CASSRGTSNSPLHF. For the CDR3, the DNA is TGTGCCAGCAGCCGCGGGACTTCGAATTCACCCCTCCACTTT.

The rearrangement uses TRBV9 and TRBJ1-2; D gene ambiguous. Germline CDR1 is SGDLS and CDR2 is YYNGEE. Trimming pared 0 bases from V and 3 bases from J, leaving 9 bases between. The CDR3 spans 14 residues. Written as DNA, the CDR3 is TGTGCCAGCAGCGTAGGTTCGAGGGACTATGGCTACACCTTC. It yields the protein CASSVGSRDYGYTF.

V is TRBV5-1 and J is TRBJ2-2; D may be TRBD1 (6 bases). Germline CDR1 reads SGHRS; CDR2 reads YFSETQ. V lost 4 bases and J lost 5, with 27 bases in between. The CDR3 spans 19 residues. This chain's CDR3 is CASSPFGGGTPTLTGELFF. CDR3 sequence (DNA): TGCGCCAGCAGCCCCTTTGGTGGGGGCACACCAACTCTGACCGGGGAGCTGTTTTTT.

V and J are TRBV27 and TRBJ2-1; D is unresolved. Deletions cut 3 bases from V and 5 bases from J, with 14 bases between. CDR3 length: 15 amino acids. CDR1 and CDR2 from the germline V gene are MNHEY and SMNVEV (reference sequence). This CDR3 reads CASSLWLKQNNEQFF. The CDR3 nucleotides read TGTGCCAGCAGTTTGTGGTTAAAACAGAACAATGAGCAGTTCTTC.

The rearrangement joins TRBV9 to TRBJ1-2; D is possibly TRBD1 (5 bases). Looked up from germline, CDR1 is SGDLS and CDR2 is YYNGEE. The CDR3 length is 15 residues. The ends were cut back, 0 bases at V and 8 bases at J, with 17 bases in the middle. The CDR3 DNA sequence: TGTGCCAGCAGCGTAGCTACTGGGCCCCAGGGAGGCTACACCTTC. The encoded protein is CASSVATGPQGGYTF.